This T cell receptor (beta chain) was recorded in a study of cytomegalovirus exposure and HLA in healthy donors. About the research overall: In a later analysis, the roughly 110 validation repertoires were reported to have used the same platform as the 666 first-cohort repertoires.

Measured with immunoSEQ multiplex PCR; TCRdb has only the in-frame clones, and not every one. Of approximately 220,000 clones detected, about 87% appear once; the ten largest clones hold about 2.8%. Germline V gene sequence: CDR1 SQVTM, CDR2 ANQGSEA. The CDR3 is 14 amino acids. V trimming: 4 bases; J trimming: 3 bases; junction bases outside the gene matches: 4. The receptor's source is a man between 18 and 35 years old in good health and CMV-seronegative. Sequenced: PBMCs. V gene TRBV29-1 combines with J gene TRBJ1-5; 9 nucleotides agree with TRBD1. In DNA form, the CDR3 reads TGCAGCGTTGCTGACAGGGGGTACAATCAGCCCCAGCATTTT. Its translation is CSVADRGYNQPQHF.